This TCR beta chain was captured by sequencing in a study of PD-L1 blockade in urothelial cancer. Study information: Treatment start was followed by blood analysis at 3 weeks (second dose) and again at 6 weeks. A median of roughly 130,000 T cells was found in the blood samples.

There are 14 residues in the CDR3. V lost 3 bases, J lost 3 bases, and 12 bases lay in between. Germline CDR1 and CDR2: MNHEY and SMNVEV (reference sequence). Time point meaning: peripheral blood 6 weeks after treatment start. Patients had urothelial carcinoma that was locally advanced or metastatic. Sample contribution per patient ranged from 1 to 8, covering pretreatment and on-treatment. TCRdb's table, derived via immunoSEQ multiplex PCR, lists solely in-frame clones and lacks some. Of 20,000 to 25,000 clones in the sample, about 90% were seen once. The chain carries TRBV27 and TRBJ2-7, with D perhaps matching TRBD1 (7 bases). The specimen was PBMCs, collected around atezolizumab (anti-PD-L1) treatment. The sequence was collected from a woman aged 55-69 years with urothelial cancer. The CDR3 reads CASSLRQGGYEQYF. As DNA, the CDR3 is TGTGCCAGCAGTTTGCGTCAGGGGGGCTACGAGCAGTACTTC.